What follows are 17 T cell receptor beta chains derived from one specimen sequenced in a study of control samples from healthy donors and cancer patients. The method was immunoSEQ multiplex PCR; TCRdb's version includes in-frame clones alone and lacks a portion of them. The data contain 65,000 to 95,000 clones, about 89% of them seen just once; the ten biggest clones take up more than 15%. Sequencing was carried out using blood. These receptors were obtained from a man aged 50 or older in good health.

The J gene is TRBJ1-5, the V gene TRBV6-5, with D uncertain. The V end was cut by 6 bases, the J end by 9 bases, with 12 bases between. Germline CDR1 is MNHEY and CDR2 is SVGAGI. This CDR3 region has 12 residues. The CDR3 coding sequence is TGTGCCAGCAGCGACGGATTGAGGCCCCAGCATTTT. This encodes CASSDGLRPQHF.

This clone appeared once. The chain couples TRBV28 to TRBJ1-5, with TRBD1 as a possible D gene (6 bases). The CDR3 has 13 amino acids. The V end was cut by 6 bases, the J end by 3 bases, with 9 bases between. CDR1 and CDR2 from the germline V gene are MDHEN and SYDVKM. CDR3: CASSGQHNQPQHF. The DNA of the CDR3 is TGTGCCAGCAGCGGACAGCACAATCAGCCCCAGCATTTT.

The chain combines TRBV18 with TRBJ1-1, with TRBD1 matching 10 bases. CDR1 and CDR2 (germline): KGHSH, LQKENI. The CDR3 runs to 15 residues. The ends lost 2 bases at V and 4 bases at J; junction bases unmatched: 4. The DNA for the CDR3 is TGTGCCAGCTCACCAGATGGACAGGGGGTCACTGAAGCTTTCTTT. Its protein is CASSPDGQGVTEAFF.

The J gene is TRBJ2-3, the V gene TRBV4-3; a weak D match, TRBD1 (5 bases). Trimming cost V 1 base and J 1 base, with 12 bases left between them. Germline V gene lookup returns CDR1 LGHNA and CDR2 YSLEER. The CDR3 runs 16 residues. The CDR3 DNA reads TGCGCCAGCAGCCAAGCAGTAGGGGCCCGCACAGATACGCAGTATTTT. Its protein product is CASSQAVGARTDTQYF.

CDR3 sequence: CSVTPLEGGLFYEQYF. In nucleotides, the CDR3 is TGCAGCGTTACGCCCCTGGAGGGAGGGCTCTTTTACGAGCAGTACTTC. The chain uses TRBV29-1 and TRBJ2-7; 7 bases are a match to TRBD2. In germline, CDR1 is SQVTM, CDR2 ANQGSEA. The CDR3 contains 16 residues. Trimming removed 5 bases from V and 4 bases from J; junction bases left unmatched: 17.

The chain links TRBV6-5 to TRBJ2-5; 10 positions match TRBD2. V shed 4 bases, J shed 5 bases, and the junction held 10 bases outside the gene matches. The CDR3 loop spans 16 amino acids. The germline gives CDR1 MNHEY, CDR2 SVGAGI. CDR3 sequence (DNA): TGTGCCAGCAGTTCCATTTCTAGCGGGAGTTGGGAGACCCAGTACTTC. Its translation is CASSSISSGSWETQYF.

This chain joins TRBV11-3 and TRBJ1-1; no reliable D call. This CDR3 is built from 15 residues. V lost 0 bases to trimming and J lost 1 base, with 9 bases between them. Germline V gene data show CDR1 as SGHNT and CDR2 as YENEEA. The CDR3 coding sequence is TGTGCCAGCAGCTTAGAAGACTTTGGGAACACTGAAGCTTTCTTT. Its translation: CASSLEDFGNTEAFF.

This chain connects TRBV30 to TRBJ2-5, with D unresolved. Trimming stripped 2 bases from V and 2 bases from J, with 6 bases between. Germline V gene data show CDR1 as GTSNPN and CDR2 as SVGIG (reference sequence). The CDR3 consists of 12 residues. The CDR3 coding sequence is TGTGCCTGGAGTATGGGGCAAGAGACCCAGTACTTC. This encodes CAWSMGQETQYF. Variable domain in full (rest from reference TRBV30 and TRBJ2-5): SQTIHQWPATLVQPVGSPLSLECTVEGTSNPNLYWYRQAAGRGLQLLFYSVGIGQISSEVPQNLSASRPQDRQFILSSKKLLLSDSGFYLCAWSMGQETQYFGPGTRLLVL.

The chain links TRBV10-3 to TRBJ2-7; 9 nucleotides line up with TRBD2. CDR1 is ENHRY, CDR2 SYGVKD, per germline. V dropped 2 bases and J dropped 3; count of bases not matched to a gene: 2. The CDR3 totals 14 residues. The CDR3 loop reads CAISETSGYYEQYF. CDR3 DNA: TGTGCCATCAGTGAGACTAGCGGGTACTACGAGCAGTACTTC.

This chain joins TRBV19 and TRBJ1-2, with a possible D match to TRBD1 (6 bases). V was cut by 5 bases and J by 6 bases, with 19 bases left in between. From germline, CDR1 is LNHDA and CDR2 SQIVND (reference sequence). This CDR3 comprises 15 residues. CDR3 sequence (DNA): TGTGCCAGTAGTTTCTTACAGGGAGGAGTGAATGGCTACACCTTC. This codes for CASSFLQGGVNGYTF.

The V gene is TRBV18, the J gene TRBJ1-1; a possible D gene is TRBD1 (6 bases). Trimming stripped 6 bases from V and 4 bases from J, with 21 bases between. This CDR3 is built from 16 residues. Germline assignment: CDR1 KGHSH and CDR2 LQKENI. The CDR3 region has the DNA TGTGCCAGCTCTCCTCAAGGGGGGGCTCAGGGCACTGAAGCTTTCTTT. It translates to CASSPQGGAQGTEAFF. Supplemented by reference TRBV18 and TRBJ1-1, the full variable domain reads NAGVMQNPRHLVRRRGQEARLRCSPMKGHSHVYWYRQLPEEGLKFMVYLQKENIIDESGMPKERFSAEFPKEGPSILRIQQVVRGDSAAYFCASSPQGGAQGTEAFFGQGTRLTVV.

This CDR3 is CASSLTSDYGYTF. Written as DNA, the CDR3 is TGTGCCAGCAGCTTGACAAGTGACTATGGCTACACCTTC. The J gene is TRBJ1-2, the V gene TRBV5-6, with unresolved D. Germline V gene sequence: CDR1 SGHDT, CDR2 YYEEEE. The CDR3 extends over 13 amino acids. The germline V and J ends were trimmed by 1 base and 3 bases, with 7 bases remaining between them.

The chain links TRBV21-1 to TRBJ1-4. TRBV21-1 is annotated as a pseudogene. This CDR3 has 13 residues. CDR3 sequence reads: CASSKGLGEKLFF. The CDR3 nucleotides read TGTGCCAGCAGCAAAGGGCTCGGGGAAAAACTGTTTTTT.

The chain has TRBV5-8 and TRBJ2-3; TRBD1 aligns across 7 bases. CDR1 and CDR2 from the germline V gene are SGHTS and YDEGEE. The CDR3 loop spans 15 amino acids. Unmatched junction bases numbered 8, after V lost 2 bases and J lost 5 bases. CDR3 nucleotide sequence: TGTGCCAGCAGCTTAGGTAGGGGGCAGGAAGATACGCAGTATTTT. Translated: CASSLGRGQEDTQYF.

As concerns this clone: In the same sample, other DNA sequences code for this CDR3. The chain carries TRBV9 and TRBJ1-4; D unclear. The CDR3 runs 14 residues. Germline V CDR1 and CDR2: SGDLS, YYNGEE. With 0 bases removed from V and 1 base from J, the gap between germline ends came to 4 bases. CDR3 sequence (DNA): TGTGCCAGCAGCGTAGGAGGAACTAATGAAAAACTGTTTTTT. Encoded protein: CASSVGGTNEKLFF.

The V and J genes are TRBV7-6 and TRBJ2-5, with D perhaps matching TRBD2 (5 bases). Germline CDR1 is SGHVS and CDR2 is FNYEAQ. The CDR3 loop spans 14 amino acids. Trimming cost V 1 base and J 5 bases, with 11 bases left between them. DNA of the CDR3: TGTGCCAGCAGCTTAGGAGCGGATATGGAGACCCAGTACTTC. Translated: CASSLGADMETQYF.

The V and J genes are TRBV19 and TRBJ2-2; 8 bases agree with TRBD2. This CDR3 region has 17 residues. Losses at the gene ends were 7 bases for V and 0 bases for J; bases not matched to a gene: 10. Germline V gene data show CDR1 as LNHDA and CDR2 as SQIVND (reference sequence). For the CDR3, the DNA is TGTGCCAGTAACCAGCGGGGGACCATATCGAACACCGGGGAGCTGTTTTTT. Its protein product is CASNQRGTISNTGELFF.